This T cell receptor beta chain was retrieved from a study of PD-1 blockade in mismatch repair-deficient tumors. The repertoire was sequenced with immunoSEQ multiplex PCR; TCRdb's copy has only in-frame clones and lacks some. Of 100,000 to 150,000 clones listed, 88% were seen once; the top ten hold 12%. Study-wide points: Tumor-resident clones, often absent from pretreatment blood, expanded after pembrolizumab and then contracted.

All patients were mismatch repair deficient, assessed by either PCR or immunohistochemistry. A few pembrolizumab responders had their TCRs sequenced. Germline V gives CDR1 SGHAT, CDR2 FQNNGV. V dropped 5 bases and J dropped 10 bases, with 17 bases sitting between them. The CDR3 covers 13 residues. To note about this clone: Its specificity is unknown.

The receptor was derived from an adult with mismatch repair-deficient cancer. Here the sequenced sample was peripheral blood, taken approximately 69 weeks after starting pembrolizumab. V and J are TRBV11-2 and TRBJ1-2, with a weak D call TRBD1 (5 bases). The CDR3 sequence is CASSHGTRGDYTF. DNA of the CDR3: TGTGCCAGCAGCCACGGGACTAGAGGGGACTACACCTTC.